The sequence of this T cell receptor beta chain was determined in a study of blood T cell repertoires in COVID-19. The CDR3 has 12 amino acids. Germline V gene lookup returns CDR1 LGHDT and CDR2 YNNKEL (reference sequence). V lost 2 bases, J lost 5 bases, and 6 bases lay in between. Method: immunoSEQ multiplex PCR; TCRdb's copy keeps in-frame clones and lacks some. The sample yields more than 80,000 clones, around four fifths seen once. This TCR was recovered from a woman in her 70s with acute or convalescent COVID-19. The chain uses TRBV3-1 (or the pseudogene TRBV3-2) and TRBJ1-1, with D unresolved. The sequenced sample consisted of peripheral blood. The CDR3 DNA follows: TGTGCCAGCAGCCAATCTCGTACTGAAGCTTTCTTT. Its translation is CASSQSRTEAFF.